Shown below are 5 T cell receptor beta chains from a single sample sequenced in a study of OX40 agonist ivuxolimab in advanced cancers. TCRdb's table, derived via immunoSEQ multiplex PCR, lists solely in-frame clones and lacks some. The sample has 89,000 or so clones; around 90% are singletons. The starting material was CD4+ or CD8+ T cells sorted from blood, obtained in a trial of the OX40 agonist ivuxolimab. Receptors originate from an adult with an advanced solid tumor such as melanoma, head and neck, liver or kidney cancer.

The chain is built from TRBV19 and TRBJ2-1; no firm D call. The germline V gene has CDR1 LNHDA and CDR2 SQIVND (reference sequence). V was shortened by 5 bases and J by 10 bases, with 12 bases between the two germline ends. There are 12 residues in the CDR3. The CDR3 loop is CASSLSAWEQFF. The CDR3 coding sequence is TGTGCCAGTAGTCTATCAGCATGGGAGCAGTTCTTC. The variable domain in full, with the rest retrieved from reference TRBV19 and TRBJ2-1, is DGGITQSPKYLFRKEGQNVTLSCEQNLNHDAMYWYRQDPGQGLRLIYYSQIVNDFQKGDIAEGYSVSREKKESFPLTVTSAQKNPTAFYLCASSLSAWEQFFGPGTRLTVL.

CDR3 residues: CASSDDSFNEQFF. The CDR3 DNA reads TGTGCCAGCAGTGACGACTCATTCAATGAGCAGTTCTTC. V is TRBV2 and J is TRBJ2-1; no definite D call. Looked up from germline, CDR1 is SNHLY and CDR2 is FYNNEI. The CDR3 extends over 13 amino acids. V was clipped by 3 bases and J by 6 bases, with 9 bases between them.

The J gene is TRBJ1-2, the V gene TRBV6-6, with D hard to call. V was clipped by 5 bases and J by 4 bases, with 11 bases between them. The CDR3 is 13 amino acids. CDR1 MNHNY and CDR2 SVGAGI come from the germline V gene (reference sequence). In nucleotides, the CDR3 is TGTGCCAGCAGTCCAACCGAGAGCTATGGCTACACCTTC. Its protein is CASSPTESYGYTF.

A few counts support this clone. The chain uses TRBV5-6 and TRBJ1-6; a possible D gene is TRBD1 (5 bases). The germline V gene has CDR1 SGHDT and CDR2 YYEEEE. CDR3 length: 14 residues. V lost 4 bases to trimming and J lost 7 bases, with 12 bases between them. CDR3 sequence reads: CASSQETVNSPLHF. CDR3 DNA: TGTGCCAGCAGCCAAGAGACAGTCAATTCACCCCTCCACTTT.

The V call is TRBV6-6, the J call TRBJ1-2; 7 bases map to TRBD1. The CDR3 is 13 amino acids. V lost 8 bases, J lost 2 bases, and 5 bases stayed unmatched. From germline, CDR1 is MNHNY and CDR2 SVGAGI (reference sequence). Written as DNA, the CDR3 is TGTGCCAGCCTTACAGGGGAAAACTATGGCTACACCTTC. The encoded protein is CASLTGENYGYTF.